The table lists the clone carrying this TCR beta chain with a few counts. TCRdb re-called the 5' RACE reads through MiXCR, storing one row per CDR3 protein. The profile shows some 260,000 distinct CDR3 sequences, 5.2% of them singletons. These data originate in a study of T cells after yellow fever vaccination. This sequence originates from a man between 18 and 35 years old who received the YFV17D yellow fever vaccine. The input for sequencing was CD4+ T cells sorted from PBMCs, taken on the day of the yellow fever booster vaccination.

In DNA form, the CDR3 reads TGTGCCAGCAGCCATCCGGGACAGGGGGGTTGGGGCACTGAAGCTTTCTTT. Amino acids: CASSHPGQGGWGTEAFF. This sequence joins TRBV7-8 and TRBJ1-1; 11 positions match TRBD1. Per the germline V gene, CDR1 is SGHVS and CDR2 is FQNEAQ. The CDR3 has 17 residues. V was clipped by 5 bases and J by 4 bases; unmatched bases: 12. Combining the CDR3 with reference TRBV7-8 and TRBJ1-1 gives the whole variable domain GAGVSQSPRYKVAKRGQDVALRCDPISGHVSLFWYQQALGQGPEFLTYFQNEAQLDKSGLPSDRFFAERPEGSVSTLKIQRTQQEDSAVYLCASSHPGQGGWGTEAFFGQGTRLTVV.